This TCR beta chain was captured by sequencing in a study of blood T cell repertoires in COVID-19. Overall study context: Italy, Spain and the United States were the sources of the convalescent and acute COVID-19 samples. PBMCs, B-cell-depleted T cells, or T cells provided the cDNA or gDNA that made up the material.

Original processing notes: Amplification of reference gene primers was used by the study to estimate nucleated cell counts. The protocol was immunoSEQ multiplex PCR, while the TCRdb copy is restricted to in-frame clones and leaves out a portion. The V and J calls and the clone size are those of that table, but D and trimming were determined from the DNA. The repertoire consists of 53,000 or so clones, with about nine tenths occurring once and the leading ten covering about 6%. V was shortened by 3 bases and J by 6 bases, with 10 bases between the two germline ends. CDR1 SGDLS and CDR2 YYNGEE come from the germline V gene. CDR3 size: 12 residues.

Sequencing used peripheral blood. This TCR was sampled from a man between 35 and 55 years old with acute or convalescent COVID-19. The gene calls are TRBV9 and TRBJ2-7, with D perhaps matching TRBD1 (6 bases). DNA for the CDR3: TGTGCCAGCAGCGGGCGGACAGCCGAGCAGTACTTC. It codes for CASSGRTAEQYF.